This T cell receptor (beta chain) is drawn from a study of early T cells in non-severe SARS-CoV-2 infection. Attachment of unique molecular identifiers was made to individual cDNA molecules. MiXCR was run by TCRdb on the 5' RACE reads, yielding one entry per CDR3 protein. The table has some 90,000 distinct CDR3 sequences, about 16% seen once. The CDR3 has 13 amino acids. Germline V gene lookup returns CDR1 SGHTA and CDR2 FQGNSA. Trimming took 1 base from V and 4 from J, leaving 7 bases between them. J is TRBJ2-5 and V is TRBV7-2, with a possible D match to TRBD2 (5 bases). The specimen was whole blood. The clonotype comes from an adult who was a healthcare worker with PCR-confirmed SARS-CoV-2 infection or an uninfected control (not recorded which). CDR3 sequence reads: CASSLVRGETQYF. The CDR3 DNA is TGTGCCAGCAGCTTAGTCCGGGGAGAGACCCAGTACTTC. The full variable domain, rest sourced from reference TRBV7-2 and TRBJ2-5, is GAGVSQSPSNKVTEKGKDVELRCDPISGHTALYWYRQSLGQGLEFLIYFQGNSAPDKSGLPSDRFSAERTGGSVSTLTIQRTQQEDSAVYLCASSLVRGETQYFGPGTRLLVL.